The 10 T cell receptor beta chains presented below share a single source sample, sequenced in a study of blood T cells in healthy people across ages. Primers used in a second PCR of about 7 to 12 cycles were a sample-barcoded 5' primer and a J-beta primer mix. TCRdb called the 5' RACE reads again in MiXCR, with one record for every CDR3 protein. The sample contains fewer than 750,000 distinct CDR3 sequences, around 50% of which appear only once. Sequencing was performed on blood. The receptors derive from a woman older than 75 in good health.

V usage is TRBV28 and J usage is TRBJ2-3; D is ambiguous. The CDR3 contains 14 residues. V was cut by 5 bases and J by 0 bases, with 9 bases left in between. From germline, CDR1 is MDHEN and CDR2 SYDVKM. CDR3: CASSTRKSTDTQYF. The CDR3 bases are TGTGCCAGCAGTACCCGCAAGAGCACAGATACGCAGTATTTT.

There are a few counts of this clonotype. V and J are TRBV5-5 and TRBJ1-5; D remains unclear. V shed 7 bases and J shed 0 bases, with 8 bases lying between them. This CDR3 is built from 13 residues. CDR1 and CDR2 (germline): SGHKS, YYEKEE (reference sequence). CDR3: CASGISSNQPQHF. The CDR3, as DNA: TGTGCCAGCGGTATCTCTAGCAATCAGCCCCAGCATTTT.

This chain connects TRBV4-3 to TRBJ2-3; 10 positions agree with TRBD2. CDR1 and CDR2 (germline): LGHNA, YSLEER. CDR3 length: 16 amino acids. Trimming took 5 bases from V and 3 from J; bases not matched to a gene: 8. This CDR3 reads CASSWAAGGSTDTQYF. The DNA of the CDR3 is TGCGCCAGCAGCTGGGCAGCGGGGGGGAGTACAGATACGCAGTATTTT.

The genes are TRBV5-1 and TRBJ1-2; possible D gene TRBD1, 5 bases. Per the germline V gene, CDR1 is SGHRS and CDR2 is YFSETQ. This CDR3 comprises 14 residues. V dropped 0 bases and J dropped 8 bases, with 14 bases sitting between them. Here the CDR3 reads CASSLADQAGGYTF. For the CDR3, the DNA is TGCGCCAGCAGCTTGGCCGATCAGGCAGGGGGCTACACCTTC.

This clonotype was counted only a few times. The chain recombines TRBV6-6 with TRBJ2-5, with TRBD2 as a possible D gene (5 bases). The V gene's germline CDR1 is MNHNY and CDR2 SVGAGI (reference sequence). The V end lost 0 bases, the J end lost 2 bases, and 7 bases lay between the germline ends. The CDR3 runs 14 residues. The CDR3 here is CASSYSREQETQYF. The CDR3 region has the DNA TGTGCCAGCAGTTACTCAAGGGAGCAAGAGACCCAGTACTTC.

In this sample, this clonotype turned up many times. The CDR3: CASSPGTSHYEQYF. The DNA for the CDR3 is TGTGCCAGCTCACCCGGGACTAGCCACTACGAGCAGTACTTC. The chain couples TRBV18 to TRBJ2-7, with 9 bases matching TRBD2. V lost 3 bases, J lost 3 bases, and 3 bases stayed unmatched. The germline V gene has CDR1 KGHSH and CDR2 LQKENI. CDR3 length equals 14 residues.

In this sample, this clonotype turned up a few times. The chain combines TRBV12-3 or TRBV12-4 with TRBJ1-5, with D uncertain. The CDR3 is 15 residues long. Trimming took off 3 bases at V and 3 bases at J, with 12 bases between the two ends. The CDR3 DNA sequence: TGTGCCAGCAGTTTTTCAGACGGCTTCAATCAGCCCCAGCATTTT. It is translated as CASSFSDGFNQPQHF.

This chain's CDR3 is CASSPGLTSSYNEQFF. CDR3 in DNA: TGTGCCAGCAGCCCAGGACTCACGAGCTCCTACAATGAGCAGTTCTTC. The chain couples TRBV5-4 to TRBJ2-1, with D possibly matching TRBD2 (5 bases). Trimming took 4 bases from V and 0 from J, leaving 14 bases between them. Germline V gene sequence: CDR1 SGHNT, CDR2 YYREEE (reference sequence). The CDR3 contains 16 residues.

J is TRBJ2-7 and V is TRBV29-1, with D possibly called TRBD1 or TRBD2 (5 bases each). Germline CDR1 is SQVTM and CDR2 is ANQGSEA. Between the trimmed V and J ends, which lost 0 bases and 0 bases, there was a span of 15 bases. This CDR3 region has 16 residues. CDR3 sequence reads: CSVEDRGAGISYEQYF. The CDR3 DNA reads TGCAGCGTTGAAGATCGAGGGGCAGGAATCTCCTACGAGCAGTACTTC.

Remarks on this clonotype: A much bigger clone sits one base away, suggesting this may be a read error. V gene TRBV20-1 combines with J gene TRBJ2-1; TRBD2 aligns across 7 bases. Germline V CDR1 and CDR2: DFQATT, SNEGSKA (reference sequence). Trimming cost V 3 bases and J 13 bases; bases outside gene matches: 15. There are 14 residues in the CDR3. The CDR3 protein is CSARRLAVGETQFF. As DNA, the CDR3 is TGCAGTGCTAGGCGTCTAGCGGTAGGAGAGACCCAGTTCTTC.